This TCR beta chain came from a study of T cell repertoires in cytomegalovirus infection. Regarding the study as a whole: Cumulative frequency of public TCR beta families picked out carriers of CMV plus the relevant HLA.

TCRdb itself ran the reads through MiXCR, one entry per CDR3 protein. The sample has about half a million distinct CDR3 sequences, roughly a third seen once. The CDR3 has 14 amino acids. Trimming stripped 8 bases from V and 0 bases from J, with 13 bases between. Germline V gene data show CDR1 as MGHDK and CDR2 as SYGVNS. In this sample, this clonotype turned up a few times. Its antigen is still unknown. The chain carries TRBV25-1 and TRBJ1-1, with D possibly being TRBD1 (5 bases). The TCR sequence derives from a human donor in good health (CMV status not recorded). Some clones in this sample may be carry-over from other donors' samples. Specimen: cultured PBMCs, collected from culture after CMV antigen stimulation. The CDR3 reads CASPRTGLNTEAFF. The CDR3 bases are TGTGCCAGCCCTAGGACGGGACTGAACACTGAAGCTTTCTTT. Filled out from reference TRBV25-1 and TRBJ1-1, the complete variable domain reads EADIYQTPRYLVIGTGKKITLECSQTMGHDKMYWYQQDPGMELHLIHYSYGVNSTEKGDLSSESTVSRIRTEHFPLTLESARPSHTSQYLCASPRTGLNTEAFFGQGTRLTVV.